What follows are 8 T cell receptor beta chains derived from one specimen sequenced in a study of blood T cell repertoires in COVID-19. The data were produced by immunoSEQ multiplex PCR, yet TCRdb's version contains in-frame clones alone and is incomplete. The sample lists approximately 75,000 clones; around 74% were seen once. The specimen sequenced was peripheral blood. The receptor source for this set is a human donor with acute or convalescent COVID-19. The donor label of this sample is uncertain.

The chain uses TRBV2 and TRBJ1-6; D remains ambiguous. There are 12 residues in the CDR3. The germline V gene has CDR1 SNHLY and CDR2 FYNNEI. Between the trimmed V and J ends, which lost 2 bases and 9 bases, there was a span of 5 bases. The CDR3 nucleotides are TGTGCCAGCAGTGAACCGGGTTCACCCCTCCACTTT. Amino acids: CASSEPGSPLHF. Full variable domain (outside the CDR3, taken from reference TRBV2 and TRBJ1-6): EPEVTQTPSHQVTQMGQEVILRCVPISNHLYFYWYRQILGQKVEFLVSFYNNEISEKSEIFDDQFSVERPDGSNFTLKIRSTKLEDSAMYFCASSEPGSPLHFGNGTRLTVT.

The chain couples TRBV9 to TRBJ2-7; TRBD1 might be the D (5 bases). The length of the CDR3 is 15 residues. Deletions cut 0 bases from V and 9 bases from J, with 19 bases between. From germline, CDR1 is SGDLS and CDR2 YYNGEE. For the CDR3, the DNA is TGTGCCAGCAGCGTAGCTGATCTGGGGCTGGCCGGGCAGTACTTC. This sequence encodes CASSVADLGLAGQYF. Using reference TRBV9 and TRBJ2-7 for the parts outside the CDR3, the full variable domain is DSGVTQTPKHLITATGQRVTLRCSPRSGDLSVYWYQQSLDQGLQFLIQYYNGEERAKGNILERFSAQQFPDLHSELNLSSLELGDSALYFCASSVADLGLAGQYFGPGTRLTVT.

V usage is TRBV9 and J usage is TRBJ2-6; the D gene is possibly TRBD2 (6 bases). The ends were cut back, 6 bases at V and 3 bases at J, with 7 bases in the middle. CDR3 size: 13 residues. Germline CDR1 SGDLS, CDR2 YYNGEE. CDR3: CASTGGGANVLTF. The CDR3 coding sequence is TGTGCCAGCACCGGGGGTGGGGCCAACGTCCTGACTTTC.

The gene calls are TRBV2 and TRBJ2-2, with TRBD2 matching over 8 bases. Trimming took 6 bases from V and 4 from J; bases not matched to a gene: 7. Germline V gene sequence: CDR1 SNHLY, CDR2 FYNNEI. The CDR3 is 15 amino acids. CDR3 loop: CASRAGGGGTGELFF. DNA for the CDR3: TGTGCCAGCAGGGCCGGGGGGGGAGGCACCGGGGAGCTGTTTTTT.

This chain joins TRBV29-1 and TRBJ2-1, with TRBD1 as a possible D gene (6 bases). Per germline, CDR1 SQVTM and CDR2 ANQGSEA. This CDR3 spans 15 amino acids. V was trimmed by 8 bases and J by 0 bases, leaving 17 bases between them. Here the CDR3 reads CSTKEGGSSYNEQFF. The DNA for the CDR3 is TGCAGCACCAAAGAAGGGGGAAGCTCCTACAATGAGCAGTTCTTC.

There are a few counts of this clone. The V gene is TRBV5-5, the J gene TRBJ2-1; 8 nucleotides agree with TRBD2. CDR3 length: 18 amino acids. Germline CDR1 is SGHKS and CDR2 is YYEKEE (reference sequence). V trimming: 2 bases; J trimming: 0 bases; junction bases outside the gene matches: 10. The CDR3 nucleotides are TGTGCCAGCAGCTTCTGGTCAAGCGGGAGTGCCTCCTACAATGAGCAGTTCTTC. As protein: CASSFWSSGSASYNEQFF.

The CDR3 here is CASSRMTGEATGELFF. CDR3 DNA: TGTGCCAGCAGCAGAATGACAGGGGAGGCCACCGGGGAGCTGTTTTTT. The chain links TRBV5-6 to TRBJ2-2; 8 bases are a match to TRBD1. The length of the CDR3 is 16 residues. Germline V gene data show CDR1 as SGHDT and CDR2 as YYEEEE. V was clipped by 4 bases and J by 4 bases; unmatched bases: 9.

CDR3 DNA: TGCGCCAGCAGCCAAGCCAACAGGAACACCGGGGAGCTGTTTTTT. This sequence encodes CASSQANRNTGELFF. The V and J genes are TRBV4-3 and TRBJ2-2; no clear D gene. The CDR3 is made up of 15 amino acids. Germline loops: CDR1 LGHNA, CDR2 YSLEER. Deletions cut 1 base from V and 1 base from J, with 7 bases between.